This section outlines one T cell receptor beta chain sequence together with its context. There is no known antigen for this receptor. The junction does not match germline at one end; this may be a read error. The sample is drawn from a study of T-cell reconstitution after alpha-beta-depleted transplantation in children (dated by TCRdb to about 2016). Background on the whole study: The study quantitatively tracked T-cell immune reconstitution after TCRalphabeta/CD19-depleted allogeneic hematopoietic cell transplantation in children using TCR repertoire profiling. Study-wide conclusions, independent of this receptor: The high TCRbeta diversity at day 60 in some patients was ascribed to recipient T cells and intrathymic progenitors that had survived conditioning. The apparently early recovery of alphabetaT-cell counts about two months after transplant reportedly depended on only several hundred rapidly expanded clones that came from non-depleted graft cells. Hyperexpanded clone frequencies declined over subsequent months; after one year, T-cell counts and TCRbeta diversity were mostly attributed to newly produced T cells.

The library was made by PCR. The data were produced on an Illumina HiSeq 2500. TCR library preparation used molecular barcoding, with unique molecular identifiers applied to normalize quantification of the TCRbeta repertoire. The public sequencing data were trimmed at Q25 with fastp and processed into clonotypes with MiXCR by TCRdb, which kept only in-frame beta chains. Rows are combined by CDR3 protein, so each entry shows the most common genes and DNA. The sample table records around 440,000 distinct CDR3 sequences; roughly a tenth of these occur just once. In total, the top ten clones hold approximately 2% of the sample. Explained via the paper, the treatment or condition label denotes: allogeneic hematopoietic cell transplantation with graft depleted of TCRalphabeta T cells and CD19 B cells. The children who served as transplant recipients had been given grafts of TCRalphabeta/CD19-depleted allogeneic hematopoietic cells.

Counted from cysteine to phenylalanine, this CDR3 has 14 amino acids. The read is trimmed to its CDR3 DNA, 42 bases read in frame from base 1. Looking up the germline V gene (reference sequence) yields CDR1 MNHEY and CDR2 SMNVEV. The sequencing used PBMCs, collected before TCRalphabeta/CD19-depleted stem cell transplant. The sequence links TRBV27 to TRBJ2-2; the D region possibly corresponds to TRBD2 (5 bases align). The sequence was collected from a child between 2 and 9 years old with inherited bone marrow failure, due to receive a stem cell transplant. The CDR3 region: CASLSDRYTGEPFF. The bases are TGTGCCAGCCTTTCGGACCGATACACCGGGGAGCCGTTTTTT.